The sequence of this T cell receptor (beta chain) was determined in a study of CD8 T cells in Susac syndrome. Germline values: CDR1 GTSNPN, CDR2 SVGIG (reference sequence). The CDR3 loop spans 16 amino acids. V lost 4 bases, J lost 6 bases, and 22 bases lay in between. Points on this clonotype: Its antigen remains unknown.

After extraction with the RNeasy kit, roughly 0.45 to 1 ug of the RNA was reverse transcribed using random hexamers. The CDR3 of TCR beta was amplified by immunoSEQ multiplex PCR across 54 Vbeta and 13 Jbeta. TCRdb passed the immunoSEQ multiplex PCR reads through MiXCR, listing each CDR3 protein once. This sample has about 130,000 distinct CDR3 sequences, with about 90% found just once. Study-wide findings and caveats: A relatively small number of individuals underwent TCR sequencing and HLA analysis.

The multiple sclerosis control group was made up of treatment-naive patients with stable or active relapsing-remitting disease. This TCR came from a human donor with multiple sclerosis. The gene calls are TRBV30 and TRBJ2-1; tentatively, D is TRBD2 (6 bases). Sequencing was performed on CD8+ T cells from PBMCs. The CDR3 nucleotides read TGTGCCTGGAAATTACATGACGGGACTCCCCTCAATGAGCAGTTCTTC. Translated: CAWKLHDGTPLNEQFF.